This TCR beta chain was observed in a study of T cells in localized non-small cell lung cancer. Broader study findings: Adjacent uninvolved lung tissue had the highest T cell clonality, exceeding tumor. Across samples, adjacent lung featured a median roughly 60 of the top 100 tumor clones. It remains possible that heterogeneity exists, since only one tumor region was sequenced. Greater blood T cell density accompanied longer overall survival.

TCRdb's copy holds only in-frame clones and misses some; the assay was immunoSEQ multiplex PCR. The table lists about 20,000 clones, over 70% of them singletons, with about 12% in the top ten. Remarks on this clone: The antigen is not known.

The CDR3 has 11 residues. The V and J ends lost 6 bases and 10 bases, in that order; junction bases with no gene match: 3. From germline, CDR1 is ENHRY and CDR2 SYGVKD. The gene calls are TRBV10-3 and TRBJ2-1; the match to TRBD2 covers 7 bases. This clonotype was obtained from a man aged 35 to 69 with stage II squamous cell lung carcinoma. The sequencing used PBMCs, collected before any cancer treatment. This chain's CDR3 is CAISSGEEQFF. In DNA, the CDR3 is TGTGCCATCAGCAGCGGGGAAGAGCAGTTCTTC.